The clone carrying this T cell receptor beta chain was observed many times. Its target is unknown. This specimen belongs to a study of CD8+CD57+ T cells in acquired aplastic anemia. Study-wide findings and caveats: Researchers report that approximately 28 CD8+ CDR3 sequences appeared in both patients and controls.

The germline V gene has CDR1 MNHEY and CDR2 SVGAGI. V was clipped by 2 bases and J by 4 bases, with 15 bases between them. The CDR3 extends over 15 amino acids. It was genomic DNA that served as the template for profiling TCR beta VDJ and CDR3. TCRdb reanalysed the reads using MiXCR and keeps one entry per CDR3 protein. Of approximately 180,000 distinct CDR3 sequences listed, about 45% are singletons. Flow cytometry had shown expanded CD8+CD57+ cells in the patients chosen for sequencing. Source material: sorted CD4+, CD8+, or CD8+CD57+ T cells (not recorded which) from PBMCs. The V and J genes are TRBV6-5 and TRBJ2-7; D is possibly TRBD1 (5 bases). The clonotype originates from a human donor with aplastic anemia. The CDR3 spells CASSYVQGSTYEQYF. CDR3 DNA: TGTGCCAGCAGTTACGTGCAGGGTAGTACGTACGAGCAGTACTTC.